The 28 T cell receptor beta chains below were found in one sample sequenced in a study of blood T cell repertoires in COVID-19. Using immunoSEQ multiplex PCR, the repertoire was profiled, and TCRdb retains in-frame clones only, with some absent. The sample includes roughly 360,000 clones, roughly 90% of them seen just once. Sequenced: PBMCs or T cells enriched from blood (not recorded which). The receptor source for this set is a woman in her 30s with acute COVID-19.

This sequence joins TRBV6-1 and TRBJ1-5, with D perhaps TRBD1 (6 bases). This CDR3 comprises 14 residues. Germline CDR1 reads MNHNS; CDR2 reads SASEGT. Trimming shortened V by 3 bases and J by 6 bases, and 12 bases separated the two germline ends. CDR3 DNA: TGTGCCAGCAGTGAGTGGACAGAGAGTCAGCCCCAGCATTTT. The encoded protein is CASSEWTESQPQHF.

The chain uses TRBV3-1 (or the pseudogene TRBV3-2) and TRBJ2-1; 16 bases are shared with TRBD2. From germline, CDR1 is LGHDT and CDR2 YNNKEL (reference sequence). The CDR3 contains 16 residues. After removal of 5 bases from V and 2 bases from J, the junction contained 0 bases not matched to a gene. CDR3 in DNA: TGTGCCAGCAGCGGGACTAGCGGGGGGGCCTACAATGAGCAGTTCTTC. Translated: CASSGTSGGAYNEQFF.

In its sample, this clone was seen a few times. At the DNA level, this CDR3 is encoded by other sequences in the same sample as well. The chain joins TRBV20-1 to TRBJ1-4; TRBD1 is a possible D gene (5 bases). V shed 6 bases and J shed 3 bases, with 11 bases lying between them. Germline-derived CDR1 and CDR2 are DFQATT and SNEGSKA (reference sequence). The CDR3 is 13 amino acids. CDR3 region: CSASRGANEKLFF. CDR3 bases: TGCAGTGCGAGTAGGGGTGCTAATGAAAAACTGTTTTTT.

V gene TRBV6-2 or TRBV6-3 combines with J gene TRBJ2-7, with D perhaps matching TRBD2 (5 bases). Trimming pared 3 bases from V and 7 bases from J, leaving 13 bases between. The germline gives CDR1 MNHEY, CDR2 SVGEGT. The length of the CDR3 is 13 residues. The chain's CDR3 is CASSYGSLREQYF. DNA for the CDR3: TGTGCCAGCAGTTATGGGAGTCTTCGGGAGCAGTACTTC.

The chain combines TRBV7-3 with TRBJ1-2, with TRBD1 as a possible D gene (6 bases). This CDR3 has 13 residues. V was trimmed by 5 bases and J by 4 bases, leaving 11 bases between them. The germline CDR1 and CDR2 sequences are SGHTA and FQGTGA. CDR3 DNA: TGTGCCAGCAGCCAATCACAGGGCTATGGCTACACCTTC. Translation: CASSQSQGYGYTF. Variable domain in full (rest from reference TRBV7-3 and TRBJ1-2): GAGVSQTPSNKVTEKGKYVELRCDPISGHTALYWYRQSLGQGPEFLIYFQGTGAADDSGLPNDRFFAVRPEGSVSTLKIQRTERGDSAVYLCASSQSQGYGYTFGSGTRLTVV.

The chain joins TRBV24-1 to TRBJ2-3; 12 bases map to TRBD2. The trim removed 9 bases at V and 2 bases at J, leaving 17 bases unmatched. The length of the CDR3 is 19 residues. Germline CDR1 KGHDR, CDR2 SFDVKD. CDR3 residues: CATGERTSGEGGTTDTQYF. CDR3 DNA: TGTGCCACCGGGGAGCGGACTAGCGGGGAAGGGGGGACCACAGATACGCAGTATTTT.

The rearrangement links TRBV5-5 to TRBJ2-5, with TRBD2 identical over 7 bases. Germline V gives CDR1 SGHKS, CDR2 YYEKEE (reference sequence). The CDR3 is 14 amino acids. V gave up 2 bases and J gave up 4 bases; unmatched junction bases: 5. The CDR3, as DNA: TGTGCCAGCAGCTTCGGACTAGTTCGAGAGACCCAGTACTTC. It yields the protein CASSFGLVRETQYF.

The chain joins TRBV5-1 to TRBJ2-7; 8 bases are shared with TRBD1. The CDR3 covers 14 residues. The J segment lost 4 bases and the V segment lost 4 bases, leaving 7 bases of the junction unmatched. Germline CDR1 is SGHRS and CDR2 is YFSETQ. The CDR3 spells CASSLTGVGYEQYF. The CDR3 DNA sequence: TGCGCCAGCAGCCTGACAGGGGTGGGATACGAGCAGTACTTC.

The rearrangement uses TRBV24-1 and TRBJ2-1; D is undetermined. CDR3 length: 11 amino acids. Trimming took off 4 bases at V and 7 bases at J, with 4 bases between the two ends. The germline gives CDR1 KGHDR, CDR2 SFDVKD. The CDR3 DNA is TGTGCCACCAGTGACGAGAATGAGCAGTTCTTC. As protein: CATSDENEQFF.

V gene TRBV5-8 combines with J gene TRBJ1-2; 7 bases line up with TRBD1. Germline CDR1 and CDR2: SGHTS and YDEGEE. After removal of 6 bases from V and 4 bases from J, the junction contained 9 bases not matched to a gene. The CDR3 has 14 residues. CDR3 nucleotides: TGTGCCAGCACCAACAGGGGTTGGATCTATGGCTACACCTTC. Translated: CASTNRGWIYGYTF.

CDR3 DNA sequence: TGCGCCAGCAGCCAAGTGGGCTCTAACTATGGCTACACCTTC. Residues: CASSQVGSNYGYTF. The chain carries TRBV4-1 and TRBJ1-2; no clear D. The germline gives CDR1 MGHRA, CDR2 YSYEKL. Trimming removed 1 base from V and 0 bases from J, with 6 bases in between. This CDR3 region has 14 residues.

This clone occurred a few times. The CDR3 here is CASRLGGRSNEQYF. The DNA of the CDR3 is TGTGCCAGCAGACTGGGGGGAAGGTCGAACGAGCAGTACTTC. The chain links TRBV6-5 to TRBJ2-7, with a weak D call TRBD2 (6 bases). The length of the CDR3 is 14 residues. V dropped 6 bases and J dropped 5 bases, with 17 bases sitting between them. Germline values: CDR1 MNHEY, CDR2 SVGAGI.

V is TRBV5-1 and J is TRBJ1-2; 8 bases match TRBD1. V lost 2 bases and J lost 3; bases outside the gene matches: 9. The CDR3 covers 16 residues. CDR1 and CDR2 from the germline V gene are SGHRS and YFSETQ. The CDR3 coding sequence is TGCGCCAGCAGCTTCCAGGGGGCGCCTTCCGACTATGGCTACACCTTC. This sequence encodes CASSFQGAPSDYGYTF.

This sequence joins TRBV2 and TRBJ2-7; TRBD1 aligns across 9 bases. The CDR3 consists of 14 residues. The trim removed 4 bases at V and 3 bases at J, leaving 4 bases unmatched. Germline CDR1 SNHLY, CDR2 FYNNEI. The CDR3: CASSGQGVDYEQYF. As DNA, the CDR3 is TGTGCCAGCAGTGGACAGGGGGTCGACTACGAGCAGTACTTC.

The CDR3 reads CSVEAGISTDTQYF. CDR3 in DNA: TGCAGCGTTGAAGCAGGTATTAGCACAGATACGCAGTATTTT. The chain combines TRBV29-1 with TRBJ2-3; D uncertain. CDR1 SQVTM and CDR2 ANQGSEA come from the germline V gene. CDR3 length equals 14 residues. The V end lost 1 base, the J end lost 0 bases, and 8 bases lay between the germline ends.

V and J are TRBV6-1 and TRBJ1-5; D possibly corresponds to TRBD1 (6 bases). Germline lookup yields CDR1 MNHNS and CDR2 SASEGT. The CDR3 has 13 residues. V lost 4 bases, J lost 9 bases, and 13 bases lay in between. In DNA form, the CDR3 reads TGTGCCAGCAGTGGAGCGCAGGGGTTGCCCCAGCATTTT. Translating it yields CASSGAQGLPQHF.

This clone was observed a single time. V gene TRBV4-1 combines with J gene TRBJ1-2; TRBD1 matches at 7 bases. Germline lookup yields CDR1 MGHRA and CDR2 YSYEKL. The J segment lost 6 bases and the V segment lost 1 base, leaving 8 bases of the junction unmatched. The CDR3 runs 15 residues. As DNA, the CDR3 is TGCGCCAGCAGCCAAGTGGGACAGAGAAAAGATGGCTACACCTTC. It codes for CASSQVGQRKDGYTF.

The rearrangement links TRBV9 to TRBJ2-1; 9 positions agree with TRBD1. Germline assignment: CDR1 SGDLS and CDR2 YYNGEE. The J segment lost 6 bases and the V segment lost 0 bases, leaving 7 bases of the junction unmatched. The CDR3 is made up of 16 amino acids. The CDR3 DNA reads TGTGCCAGCAGCGTAGCCCTGGGACAGGGCGTCAATGAGCAGTTCTTC. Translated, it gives CASSVALGQGVNEQFF.

CDR3 loop: CASSPGTGQETQYF. For the CDR3, the DNA is TGTGCCAGCAGCCCCGGGACAGGACAAGAGACCCAGTACTTC. This chain uses TRBV7-2 with TRBJ2-5, with 8 bases aligning to TRBD1. The V gene end was trimmed by 5 bases and the J gene end by 2 bases; junction bases not matched to a gene: 4. This CDR3 comprises 14 residues. The V gene's germline CDR1 is SGHTA and CDR2 FQGNSA.

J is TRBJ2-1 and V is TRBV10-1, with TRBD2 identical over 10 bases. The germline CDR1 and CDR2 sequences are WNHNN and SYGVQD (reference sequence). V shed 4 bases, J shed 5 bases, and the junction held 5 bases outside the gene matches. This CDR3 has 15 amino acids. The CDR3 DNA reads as TGCGCCAGCAGTGGGGAGCGGGGGGGCCACAATGAGCAGTTCTTC. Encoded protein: CASSGERGGHNEQFF.

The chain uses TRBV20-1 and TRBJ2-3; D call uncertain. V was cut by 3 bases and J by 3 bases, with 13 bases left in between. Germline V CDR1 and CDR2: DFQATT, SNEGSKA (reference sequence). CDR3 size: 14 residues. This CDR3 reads CSASEARSTDTQYF. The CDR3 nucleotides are TGCAGTGCTAGTGAAGCCAGGTCTACAGATACGCAGTATTTT.

In DNA form, the CDR3 reads TGTGCCAGCAGCTTAGCGAACTATCAGAAGGGGGAGCTGTTTTTT. It yields the protein CASSLANYQKGELFF. The J gene is TRBJ2-2, the V gene TRBV7-9; no definite D call. Germline V CDR1 and CDR2: SEHNR, FQNEAQ (reference sequence). Trimming stripped 0 bases from V and 8 bases from J, with 13 bases between. The CDR3 runs to 15 residues.

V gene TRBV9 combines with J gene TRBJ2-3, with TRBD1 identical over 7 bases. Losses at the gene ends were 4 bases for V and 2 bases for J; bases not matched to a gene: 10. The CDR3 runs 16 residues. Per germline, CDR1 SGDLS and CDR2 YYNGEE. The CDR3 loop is CASSPRVGQLTDTQYF. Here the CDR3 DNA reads TGTGCCAGCAGCCCCCGAGTGGGACAGCTCACAGATACGCAGTATTTT.

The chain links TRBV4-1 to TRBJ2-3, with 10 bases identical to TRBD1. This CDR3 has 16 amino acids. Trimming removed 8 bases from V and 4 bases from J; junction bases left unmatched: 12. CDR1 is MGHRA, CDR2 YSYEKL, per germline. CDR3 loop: CASVPVRTGGPDTQYF. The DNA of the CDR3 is TGCGCCAGCGTACCCGTGCGGACAGGGGGGCCAGATACGCAGTATTTT.

CDR3 bases: TGTGCCAGCAGCTTAGTACATCAGGGGGATAGCAATCAGCCCCAGCATTTT. It encodes CASSLVHQGDSNQPQHF. The V and J genes are TRBV7-2 and TRBJ1-5; 7 bases line up with TRBD1. This CDR3 is 17 amino acids long. The germline V gene has CDR1 SGHTA and CDR2 FQGNSA. With 1 base clipped from V and 0 bases from J, the junction kept 6 bases outside the gene matches.

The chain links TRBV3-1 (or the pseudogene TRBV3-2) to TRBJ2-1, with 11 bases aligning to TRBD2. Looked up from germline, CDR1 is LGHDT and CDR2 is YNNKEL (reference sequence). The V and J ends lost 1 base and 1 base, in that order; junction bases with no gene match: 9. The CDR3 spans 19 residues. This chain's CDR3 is CASSQAAGSGGVSYNEQFF. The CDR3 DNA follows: TGTGCCAGCAGCCAAGCGGCCGGTAGCGGGGGGGTATCCTACAATGAGCAGTTCTTC.

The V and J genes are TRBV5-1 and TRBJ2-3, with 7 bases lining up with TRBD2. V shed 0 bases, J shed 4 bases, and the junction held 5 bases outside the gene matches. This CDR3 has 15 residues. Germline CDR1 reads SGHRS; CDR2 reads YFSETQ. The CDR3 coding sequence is TGCGCCAGCAGCTTGGTCGGACGGGAGGCAGATACGCAGTATTTT. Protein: CASSLVGREADTQYF.

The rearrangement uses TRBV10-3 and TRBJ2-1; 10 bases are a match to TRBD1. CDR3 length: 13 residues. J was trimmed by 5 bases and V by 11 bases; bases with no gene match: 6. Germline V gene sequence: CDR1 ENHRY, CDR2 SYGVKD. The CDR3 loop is CAAGGQGNNEQFF. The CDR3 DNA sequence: TGTGCCGCCGGGGGACAGGGGAACAATGAGCAGTTCTTC.